The 13 T cell receptor beta chains given below trace back to one sample, sequenced in a study of cytomegalovirus exposure and HLA in healthy donors. 13 Jbeta primers and 60 Vbeta primers were used for the PCR. The method was immunoSEQ multiplex PCR; TCRdb's version includes in-frame clones alone and lacks a portion of them. Altogether about 190,000 clones are present, under 80% being singletons, with the ten largest covering more than 4%. The specimen was PBMCs. These receptors originate from a man aged 25-40 years in good health and CMV-seropositive.

Comments on this clone: At one end, the junction sequence differs from germline, possibly due to a read error. At the DNA level, this CDR3 is encoded by other sequences in the same sample as well. This sequence joins TRBV18 and TRBJ2-2; 7 bases match TRBD2. CDR3 length: 16 residues. Germline V gene data show CDR1 as KGHSH and CDR2 as LQKENI. As DNA, the CDR3 is TGTGCCAGCTCACCAGGGCGGGAGATAAACACCGGGGAACTGTTTTTT. Its protein product is CASSPGREINTGELFF.

This clone was seen just once. The chain links TRBV2 to TRBJ2-6; D call uncertain. The CDR3 contains 15 residues. Germline V gene data show CDR1 as SNHLY and CDR2 as FYNNEI. Trimming removed 4 bases from V and 5 bases from J, with 12 bases in between. As DNA, the CDR3 is TGTGCCAGCAGTGTCCTGGCCGTCTGGGCCAACGTCCTGACTTTC. Translating it yields CASSVLAVWANVLTF.

Only one count was recorded for this clone. This chain connects TRBV18 to TRBJ1-1; a weak D match, TRBD1 (6 bases). CDR3 length: 17 residues. Germline lookup yields CDR1 KGHSH and CDR2 LQKENI. The V end lost 4 bases, the J end lost 0 bases, and 18 bases lay between the germline ends. CDR3 coding DNA: TGTGCCAGCTCACGGAGACAGGAACCCGAAATGAACACTGAAGCTTTCTTT. Translated: CASSRRQEPEMNTEAFF.

The rearrangement joins TRBV7-3 to TRBJ1-1, with D unresolved. Between the trimmed V and J ends, which lost 2 bases and 8 bases, there was a span of 15 bases. Germline values: CDR1 SGHTA, CDR2 FQGTGA. This CDR3 region has 14 residues. As DNA, the CDR3 is TGTGCCAGCAGCTTAGACGGACCAAGAGGGGAAGCTTTCTTT. This gives the protein CASSLDGPRGEAFF.

This chain connects TRBV28 to TRBJ2-2; TRBD2 might be the D (6 bases). With 3 bases removed from V and 5 bases from J, the gap between germline ends came to 7 bases. The V gene's germline CDR1 is MDHEN and CDR2 SYDVKM. This CDR3 has 13 amino acids. As DNA, the CDR3 is TGTGCCAGCAGTTTTGCGGGGACCGGGGAGCTGTTTTTT. It translates to CASSFAGTGELFF.

The V gene is TRBV5-4, the J gene TRBJ2-7, with a tentative D call TRBD1 (6 bases). V lost 2 bases and J 2 bases, leaving 14 bases between the germline ends. The CDR3 is 15 amino acids. Germline values: CDR1 SGHNT, CDR2 YYREEE (reference sequence). Written as DNA, the CDR3 is TGTGCCAGCAGCTTTTCAGGGGTTTTTCCCTACGAGCAGTACTTC. Translating it yields CASSFSGVFPYEQYF.

The chain uses TRBV6-5 and TRBJ2-7; weak D call: TRBD1 (6 bases). The CDR3 has 15 amino acids. V was pared by 6 bases and J by 3 bases, with 18 bases between. Germline lookup yields CDR1 MNHEY and CDR2 SVGAGI. The CDR3 region is CASRYRTGTFYEQYF. The CDR3 DNA sequence: TGTGCCAGCAGATATCGAACAGGGACCTTCTACGAGCAGTACTTC.

This clone was picked up a small number of times. The CDR3 nucleotides are TGTGCCAGCAGCTTAGTACAGATAAATTCACCCCTCCACTTT. Translation: CASSLVQINSPLHF. The J gene is TRBJ1-6, the V gene TRBV7-8; D gene uncertain. V was pared by 1 base and J by 7 bases, with 8 bases between. CDR3 length equals 14 residues. Germline CDR1 is SGHVS and CDR2 is FQNEAQ. The full variable domain, in which reference TRBV7-8 and TRBJ1-6 provide the parts outside the CDR3, is GAGVSQSPRYKVAKRGQDVALRCDPISGHVSLFWYQQALGQGPEFLTYFQNEAQLDKSGLPSDRFFAERPEGSVSTLKIQRTQQEDSAVYLCASSLVQINSPLHFGNGTRLTVT.

This chain links TRBV11-2 with TRBJ2-1, with 7 bases matching TRBD2. V shed 3 bases, J shed 2 bases, and the junction held 1 base outside the gene matches. CDR1 and CDR2 from the germline V gene are SGHAT and FQNNGV. The CDR3 runs 14 residues. CDR3 bases: TGTGCCAGCAGCTTGGGGGGGACCTACAATGAGCAGTTCTTC. Translated, it gives CASSLGGTYNEQFF.

V usage is TRBV5-1 and J usage is TRBJ1-1; 9 bases map to TRBD1. Trimming at V came to 3 bases and at J to 1 base, leaving 10 bases not matched to a gene. Germline assignment: CDR1 SGHRS and CDR2 YFSETQ. The CDR3 runs 17 residues. The CDR3 loop is CASSYVRQGGPNTEAFF. For the CDR3, the DNA is TGCGCCAGCAGCTACGTACGACAGGGGGGCCCGAACACTGAAGCTTTCTTT.

The chain couples TRBV7-8 to TRBJ1-3; TRBD1 aligns across 9 bases. V shed 1 base and J 0 bases; nucleotides not matched to a gene: 4. There are 17 residues in the CDR3. Germline CDR1 reads SGHVS; CDR2 reads FQNEAQ. For the CDR3, the DNA is TGTGCCAGCAGCTTAGGTACAGGGGGCCCCTCTGGAAACACCATATATTTT. Amino acids: CASSLGTGGPSGNTIYF.

This chain joins TRBV6-5 and TRBJ1-1; TRBD1 agrees at 9 bases. CDR3 length: 15 residues. Germline V lookup: CDR1 MNHEY, CDR2 SVGAGI. The junction had 13 bases not matched to a gene; V was cut back by 8 bases and J by 6 bases. The DNA for the CDR3 is TGTGCCAGCGGCCTGTCCGGGACAGGGAGGTCTGAAGCTTTCTTT. Protein sequence: CASGLSGTGRSEAFF.

The J gene is TRBJ2-7, the V gene TRBV21-1; the table assigns TRBD2, which was not confirmed against the DNA. TRBV21-1 is a pseudogene segment. The CDR3 spans 15 residues. CDR3 in DNA: TGTGCCAGCAGCAAAGAGGGGAGGCCAGCCTACGAGCAGTACTTC. Protein: CASSKEGRPAYEQYF.